The rows below give T cell receptor beta chains drawn from one sample of a study of Ad26.COV2.S vaccination and SARS-CoV-2 variants. Method: immunoSEQ multiplex PCR; TCRdb's copy keeps in-frame clones and lacks some. The sample holds about 400,000 clones, 83% seen once. The sample consisted of peripheral blood, taken in a trial of Ad26.COV2.S vaccine versus placebo. The source is a person between 18 and 60 years old who received the Ad26.COV2.S COVID-19 vaccine or a placebo. Each CDR3 is given without its conserved first and last residue. The D gene is left open where the match is weak. Some rows have no size entry. The others give once, few or many, or a class for an expanded clone.

d_call: NA; v_call: TRBV18; clone_size: NA; j_call: TRBJ1-1; cdr3_aa: ASSQGENTEAF
d_call: NA; v_call: TRBV7-9; clone_size: few; j_call: TRBJ1-3; cdr3_aa: ASSGSSGNTIY
d_call: NA; v_call: TRBV13; clone_size: NA; j_call: TRBJ1-1; cdr3_aa: ASSPRGRDEAF
d_call: TRBD1; v_call: TRBV9; clone_size: once; j_call: TRBJ2-2; cdr3_aa: ASSVEVGGYLSGELF
d_call: NA; v_call: TRBV5-6; clone_size: NA; j_call: TRBJ2-3; cdr3_aa: ASSPTLHNTDTQY
d_call: NA; v_call: TRBV20-1; clone_size: NA; j_call: TRBJ1-2; cdr3_aa: SAYTDRGYT
d_call: TRBD1; v_call: TRBV7-2; clone_size: NA; j_call: TRBJ2-3; cdr3_aa: ASSPPRTGNTDTQY
d_call: NA; v_call: TRBV6-5; clone_size: many; j_call: TRBJ1-2; cdr3_aa: ASTPYRGAPGGYT
d_call: NA; v_call: TRBV18; clone_size: NA; j_call: TRBJ2-5; cdr3_aa: ASSYARETQY
d_call: TRBD1; v_call: TRBV2; clone_size: NA; j_call: TRBJ1-2; cdr3_aa: ASSVTGGLLGYT
d_call: NA; v_call: TRBV2; clone_size: NA; j_call: TRBJ2-2; cdr3_aa: ASSEAGPNTGELF
d_call: NA; v_call: TRBV5-4; clone_size: NA; j_call: TRBJ2-3; cdr3_aa: ASSLLSGASTDTQY
d_call: TRBD2; v_call: TRBV7-2; clone_size: NA; j_call: TRBJ2-3; cdr3_aa: ASSLGASGDTQY
d_call: NA; v_call: TRBV24-1; clone_size: NA; j_call: TRBJ2-2; cdr3_aa: ATSLAGRDGELF
d_call: NA; v_call: TRBV7-7; clone_size: NA; j_call: TRBJ2-5; cdr3_aa: ASSFGHQETQY
d_call: TRBD2; v_call: TRBV9; clone_size: NA; j_call: TRBJ2-5; cdr3_aa: ASSPRGTSGVVPQETQY
d_call: TRBD1; v_call: TRBV10-3; clone_size: NA; j_call: TRBJ1-6; cdr3_aa: APQPGQLNSPLH
d_call: NA; v_call: TRBV21-1; clone_size: NA; j_call: TRBJ2-1; cdr3_aa: ASSRAGGINNEQF
d_call: NA; v_call: TRBV29-1; clone_size: few; j_call: TRBJ1-1; cdr3_aa: SVRDRVYTEAF
d_call: NA; v_call: TRBV19; clone_size: once; j_call: TRBJ2-7; cdr3_aa: ASSIGGILSYEQY
d_call: NA; v_call: TRBV6-6; clone_size: NA; j_call: TRBJ1-5; cdr3_aa: ASSYDRLSNQPQH
d_call: NA; v_call: TRBV19; clone_size: NA; j_call: TRBJ2-7; cdr3_aa: ASSMGRQLDEQY
d_call: NA; v_call: TRBV20-1; clone_size: NA; j_call: TRBJ1-1; cdr3_aa: SASGPQEAF
d_call: NA; v_call: TRBV6-2/TRBV6-3; clone_size: NA; j_call: TRBJ2-2; cdr3_aa: ASSYRDSNTGELF
d_call: TRBD1; v_call: TRBV2; clone_size: NA; j_call: TRBJ1-2; cdr3_aa: ASSDQEDRVVRGYT
d_call: NA; v_call: TRBV5-1; clone_size: NA; j_call: TRBJ1-6; cdr3_aa: ASSLFDKGSPLH
d_call: NA; v_call: TRBV24-1; clone_size: NA; j_call: TRBJ1-5; cdr3_aa: ATSEQGRQPQH